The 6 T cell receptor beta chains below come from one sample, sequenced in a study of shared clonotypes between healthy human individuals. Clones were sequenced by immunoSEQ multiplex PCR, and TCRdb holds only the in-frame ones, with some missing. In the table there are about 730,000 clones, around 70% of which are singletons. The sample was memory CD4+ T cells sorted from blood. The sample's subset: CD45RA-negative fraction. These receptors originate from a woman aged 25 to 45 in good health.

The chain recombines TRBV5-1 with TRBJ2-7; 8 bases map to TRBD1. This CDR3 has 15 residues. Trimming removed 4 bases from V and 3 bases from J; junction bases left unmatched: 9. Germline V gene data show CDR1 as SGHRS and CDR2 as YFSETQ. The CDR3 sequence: CASSDRTGTYYEQYF. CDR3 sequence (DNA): TGCGCCAGCAGCGACCGGACAGGGACCTACTACGAGCAGTACTTC. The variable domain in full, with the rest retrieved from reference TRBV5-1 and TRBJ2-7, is KAGVTQTPRYLIKTRGQQVTLSCSPISGHRSVSWYQQTPGQGLQFLFEYFSETQRNKGNFPGRFSGRQFSNSRSEMNVSTLELGDSALYLCASSDRTGTYYEQYFGPGTRLTVT.

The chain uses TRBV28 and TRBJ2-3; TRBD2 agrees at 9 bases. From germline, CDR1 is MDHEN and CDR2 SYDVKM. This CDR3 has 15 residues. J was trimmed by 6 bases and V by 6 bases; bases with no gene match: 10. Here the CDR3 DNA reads TGTGCCAGCAGCCTGCGGGCGGGAGGGAGGGATACGCAGTATTTT. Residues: CASSLRAGGRDTQYF.

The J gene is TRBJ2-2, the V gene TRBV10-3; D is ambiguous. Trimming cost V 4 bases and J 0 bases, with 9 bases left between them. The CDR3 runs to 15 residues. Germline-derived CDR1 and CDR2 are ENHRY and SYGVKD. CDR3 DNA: TGTGCCATCAGTGGCCGGGTCCCGAACACCGGGGAGCTGTTTTTT. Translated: CAISGRVPNTGELFF.

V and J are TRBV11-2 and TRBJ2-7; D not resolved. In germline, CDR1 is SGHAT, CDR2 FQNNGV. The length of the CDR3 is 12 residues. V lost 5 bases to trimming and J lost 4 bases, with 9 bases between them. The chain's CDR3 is CASSQDGYEQYF. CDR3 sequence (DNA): TGTGCCAGCAGCCAGGACGGTTACGAGCAGTACTTC.

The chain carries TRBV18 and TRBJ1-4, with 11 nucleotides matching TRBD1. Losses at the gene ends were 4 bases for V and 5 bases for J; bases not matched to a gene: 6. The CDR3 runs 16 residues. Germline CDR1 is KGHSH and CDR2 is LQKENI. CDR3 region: CASSLGQGARNEKLFF. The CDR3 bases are TGTGCCAGCTCACTTGGACAGGGGGCTCGGAATGAAAAACTGTTTTTT.

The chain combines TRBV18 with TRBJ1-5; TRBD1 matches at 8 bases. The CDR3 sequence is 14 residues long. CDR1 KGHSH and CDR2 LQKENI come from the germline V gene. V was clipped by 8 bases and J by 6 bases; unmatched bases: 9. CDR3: CASTPDRGGQPQHF. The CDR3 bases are TGTGCCAGCACTCCTGACAGGGGCGGTCAGCCCCAGCATTTT. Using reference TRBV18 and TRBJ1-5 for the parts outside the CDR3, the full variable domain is NAGVMQNPRHLVRRRGQEARLRCSPMKGHSHVYWYRQLPEEGLKFMVYLQKENIIDESGMPKERFSAEFPKEGPSILRIQQVVRGDSAAYFCASTPDRGGQPQHFGDGTRLSIL.